This T cell receptor (beta chain) is drawn from a study of response to subunit inactivated influenza vaccine. Study results and limitations: Authors suggested that a seasonal influenza vaccination recruits few new T cells each time.

Via MiXCR, TCRdb re-called the RT-PCR reads, giving one row per CDR3 protein. Among hundreds of thousands of distinct CDR3 sequences listed, 7.6% were seen once. This clonotype was seen repeatedly, ten times or more. Its specificity is unknown. The germline V gene has CDR1 SQVTM and CDR2 ANQGSEA. V lost 4 bases, J lost 7 bases, and 18 bases stayed unmatched. The CDR3 consists of 17 residues. V gene TRBV29-1 combines with J gene TRBJ2-2; 7 nucleotides match TRBD1. This clonotype was sampled from a man between 50 and 75 years old who received an inactivated influenza vaccine. The specimen was PBMCs from blood, collected around 25 months after vaccination. CDR3 amino acids: CSVASASLRGGLGELFF. Written as DNA, the CDR3 is TGCAGCGTTGCCTCCGCCAGCCTGAGAGGGGGCCTCGGGGAGCTGTTTTTT.